One and the same sample provided the 31 T cell receptor beta chains below, sequenced in a study of T cells after yellow fever vaccination. TCRdb independently ran MiXCR on the 5' RACE reads; one entry per CDR3 protein. The sample has 300,000 or so distinct CDR3 sequences, 4% seen once. Source: PBMCs, taken 5 days after the yellow fever booster vaccination. The receptors here all came from a man younger than 30 who received the YFV17D yellow fever vaccine.

This clonotype has more than one count but fewer than ten. V and J are TRBV20-1 and TRBJ2-5, with D tentatively TRBD1 or TRBD2 (5 bases each). Germline-derived CDR1 and CDR2 are DFQATT and SNEGSKA (reference sequence). CDR3 length: 11 amino acids. V was shortened by 8 bases and J by 5 bases, with 12 bases between the two germline ends. The CDR3 reads CSHGAVETQYF. DNA of the CDR3: TGCAGTCACGGGGCCGTGGAGACCCAGTACTTC.

CDR3 DNA sequence: TGCGCCAGCAGCCAAGAGGGAGCGGGGATCACAGATACGCAGTATTTT. Translated, it gives CASSQEGAGITDTQYF. The chain is built from TRBV4-3 and TRBJ2-3, with 7 bases that match TRBD2. Germline lookup yields CDR1 LGHNA and CDR2 YSLEER. This CDR3 is 16 amino acids long. Trimming took 0 bases from V and 2 from J; bases not matched to a gene: 5.

This clonotype was observed a few times. The V call is TRBV11-2, the J call TRBJ2-3, with D tentatively TRBD2 (6 bases). The V end lost 3 bases, the J end lost 8 bases, and 15 bases lay between the germline ends. The V gene's germline CDR1 is SGHAT and CDR2 FQNNGV. The CDR3 is made up of 14 amino acids. The CDR3 DNA is TGTGCCAGCAGCTTCGCGGGGATTCCTGGTACGCAGTATTTT. This gives the protein CASSFAGIPGTQYF.

This clonotype was seen more than once but under ten times. V usage is TRBV12-3 or TRBV12-4 and J usage is TRBJ1-6; D is perhaps TRBD1 (5 bases). Between the trimmed V and J ends, which lost 5 bases and 13 bases, there was a span of 12 bases. The CDR3 sequence is 12 residues long. As DNA, the CDR3 is TGTGCCAGCAGTGCTCTCAGGGTTCCCCTCCACTTT. Amino acid sequence: CASSALRVPLHF.

The table lists this clonotype with a few counts. This rearrangement joins TRBV25-1 to TRBJ2-7, with D possibly matching TRBD2 (5 bases). The V gene lost 6 bases and the J gene lost 2 bases, with 11 bases spanning the gap. Germline-derived CDR1 and CDR2 are MGHDK and SYGVNS. The CDR3 contains 13 residues. CDR3 in amino acids: CASRFSGAYEQYF. DNA for the CDR3: TGTGCCAGCAGGTTTTCCGGGGCCTACGAGCAGTACTTC.

This clonotype has at least ten counts. This chain joins TRBV4-3 and TRBJ2-4, with TRBD1 matching 9 bases. Losses at the gene ends were 4 bases for V and 4 bases for J; bases not matched to a gene: 8. The CDR3 is 16 residues long. Per germline, CDR1 LGHNA and CDR2 YSLEER. Here the CDR3 DNA reads TGCGCCAGCAGCCCACACCTTGGGACAGGGAAAAACATTCAGTACTTC. As protein: CASSPHLGTGKNIQYF.

CDR3 sequence: CASTVEGASEQYV. Written as DNA, the CDR3 is TGTGCCAGCACCGTGGAGGGGGCTAGCGAGCAGTACGTC. The gene calls are TRBV2 and TRBJ2-7, with D perhaps TRBD1 (7 bases). Per the germline V gene, CDR1 is SNHLY and CDR2 is FYNNEI. V was pared by 7 bases and J by 6 bases, with 16 bases between. This CDR3 is built from 13 residues.

The sample holds a few counts of this clonotype. This chain joins TRBV7-8 and TRBJ2-1; unclear D gene. Germline CDR1 reads SGHVS; CDR2 reads FQNEAQ. The CDR3 runs 13 residues. V lost 2 bases and J 7 bases, leaving 9 bases between the germline ends. The CDR3 DNA reads TGTGCCAGCAGCTTAACACCAATTAATGAGCAGTTCTTC. It encodes CASSLTPINEQFF.

Ten or more counts support this clonotype. The chain uses TRBV4-3 and TRBJ1-1, with D hard to call. The CDR3 consists of 14 residues. V was trimmed by 0 bases and J by 1 base, leaving 6 bases between them. CDR1 is LGHNA, CDR2 YSLEER, per germline. This chain's CDR3 is CASSQELGNTEAFF. In DNA form, the CDR3 reads TGCGCCAGCAGCCAAGAGTTGGGGAACACTGAAGCTTTCTTT.

At least ten counts were recorded for this clonotype. The chain is built from TRBV14 and TRBJ2-4; TRBD1 agrees at 7 bases. CDR3 length: 15 residues. Trimming removed 1 base from V and 6 bases from J; junction bases left unmatched: 6. Germline assignment: CDR1 SGHDN and CDR2 FVKESK. CDR3 sequence: CASSQVRGPGNIQYF. In nucleotides, the CDR3 is TGTGCCAGCAGCCAAGTGAGGGGGCCGGGAAACATTCAGTACTTC.

This clonotype was seen many times. J is TRBJ1-2 and V is TRBV4-3, with D perhaps TRBD1 (5 bases). The V gene lost 0 bases and the J gene lost 6 bases, with 11 bases spanning the gap. Looked up from germline, CDR1 is LGHNA and CDR2 is YSLEER. CDR3 length equals 14 residues. CDR3 DNA sequence: TGCGCCAGCAGCCAAGATCGGGGCAGCGATGGCTACACCTTC. Its translation is CASSQDRGSDGYTF.

This clonotype was counted ten times or more. The CDR3 sequence: CSAFGQTPQPQHF. For the CDR3, the DNA is TGCAGTGCCTTCGGACAGACGCCTCAGCCCCAGCATTTT. The V call is TRBV20-1, the J call TRBJ1-5, with D tentatively TRBD1 (6 bases). CDR3 length: 13 residues. Germline CDR1 and CDR2: DFQATT and SNEGSKA (reference sequence). V lost 6 bases and J 6 bases, leaving 15 bases between the germline ends.

The V and J genes are TRBV10-2 and TRBJ2-1; D may match TRBD1 or TRBD2 (6 bases each). The CDR3 contains 15 residues. Germline lookup yields CDR1 WSHSY and CDR2 SAAADI. V was pared by 7 bases and J by 4 bases, with 17 bases between. This CDR3 is CASKSLGGAYNEQFF. CDR3 nucleotides: TGCGCCAGCAAATCTCTGGGGGGCGCTTACAATGAGCAGTTCTTC.

The V and J genes are TRBV2 and TRBJ1-2; no definite D call. Per the germline V gene, CDR1 is SNHLY and CDR2 is FYNNEI. The CDR3 contains 13 residues. The germline V and J ends were trimmed by 6 bases and 4 bases, with 12 bases remaining between them. The CDR3 nucleotides read TGTGCCAGCAGCCCCGAGGAGACCTATGGCTACACCTTC. Protein sequence: CASSPEETYGYTF.

This clonotype has just a few counts. The genes are TRBV5-1 and TRBJ2-6, with TRBD1 as a possible D gene (6 bases). This CDR3 has 21 residues. CDR1 and CDR2 from the germline V gene are SGHRS and YFSETQ. Trimming cost V 1 base and J 0 bases, with 23 bases left between them. CDR3: CASSLNSHSRQDFSGANVLTF. The DNA for the CDR3 is TGCGCCAGCAGCTTGAACTCGCACAGTCGACAGGATTTCTCTGGGGCCAACGTCCTGACTTTC.

This clonotype was recorded at least ten times. The chain recombines TRBV5-1 with TRBJ1-2; D gene ambiguous. V was shortened by 0 bases and J by 5 bases, with 5 bases between the two germline ends. The CDR3 runs to 12 residues. Germline CDR1 SGHRS, CDR2 YFSETQ. The CDR3 here is CASSLEGYGYTF. The CDR3 nucleotides read TGCGCCAGCAGCTTGGAAGGGTATGGCTACACCTTC.

The chain couples TRBV4-2 to TRBJ1-1; weak D call: TRBD1 (6 bases). The CDR3 is made up of 15 amino acids. Trimming removed 4 bases from V and 5 bases from J, with 17 bases in between. The germline V gene has CDR1 LGHNA and CDR2 YNFKEQ. The CDR3: CASSLMAGASTEAFF. The CDR3 region has the DNA TGTGCCAGCAGCCTAATGGCGGGGGCTAGTACTGAAGCTTTCTTT.

DNA of the CDR3: TGTGCCAGCAGTTACTCGACGGGGGGGCTAGCCAAAAACATTCAGTACTTC. Its translation: CASSYSTGGLAKNIQYF. V usage is TRBV6-6 and J usage is TRBJ2-4; 8 nucleotides agree with TRBD2. The CDR3 consists of 17 residues. From germline, CDR1 is MNHNY and CDR2 SVGAGI (reference sequence). The trim removed 0 bases at V and 0 bases at J, leaving 4 bases unmatched.

This clonotype was recorded a few times. The rearrangement links TRBV7-2 to TRBJ1-3; unclear D gene. Trimming took off 5 bases at V and 0 bases at J, with 17 bases between the two ends. The CDR3 consists of 17 residues. CDR1 and CDR2 (germline): SGHTA, FQGNSA. CDR3 DNA: TGTGCCAGCAGCCCTCCCGGAGGCCCCCGCTCTGGAAACACCATATATTTT. It codes for CASSPPGGPRSGNTIYF. Variable domain in full (rest from reference TRBV7-2 and TRBJ1-3): GAGVSQSPSNKVTEKGKDVELRCDPISGHTALYWYRQSLGQGLEFLIYFQGNSAPDKSGLPSDRFSAERTGGSVSTLTIQRTQQEDSAVYLCASSPPGGPRSGNTIYFGEGSWLTVV.

There are a few counts of this clonotype. The chain is built from TRBV5-1 and TRBJ2-3; D may be TRBD2 (7 bases). This CDR3 region has 15 residues. Germline values: CDR1 SGHRS, CDR2 YFSETQ. Trimming shortened V by 4 bases and J by 5 bases, and 17 bases separated the two germline ends. CDR3 sequence reads: CASSHRGAAGDTQYF. CDR3 in DNA: TGCGCCAGCAGCCACCGGGGGGCAGCGGGAGATACGCAGTATTTT.

This chain uses TRBV6-5 with TRBJ2-1; 9 bases align to TRBD1. The CDR3 spans 14 residues. Germline CDR1 MNHEY, CDR2 SVGAGI. V gave up 6 bases and J gave up 9 bases; unmatched junction bases: 9. The CDR3 DNA is TGTGCCAGCAGGCTCACAGGGGGCAGGAGTGAGCAGTTCTTC. This codes for CASRLTGGRSEQFF.

This clonotype was recorded at least ten times. The chain joins TRBV4-2 to TRBJ2-1; D remains ambiguous. Trimming left V 0 bases short and J 0 bases short, with 9 bases between. CDR1 and CDR2 from the germline V gene are LGHNA and YNFKEQ. The CDR3 has 16 amino acids. The CDR3 nucleotides read TGTGCCAGCAGCCAAGAGGGATCTACCTCCTACAATGAGCAGTTCTTC. It codes for CASSQEGSTSYNEQFF.

This clonotype was detected a few times. The chain carries TRBV4-1 and TRBJ1-1; 7 positions agree with TRBD1. Trimming at V came to 3 bases and at J to 5 bases, leaving 6 bases not matched to a gene. CDR1 and CDR2 (germline): MGHRA, YSYEKL. CDR3 length: 14 amino acids. CDR3 in DNA: TGCGCCAGCAGCCATGCATCCAGGGGGACTGAAGCTTTCTTT. This sequence encodes CASSHASRGTEAFF.

This CDR3 reads CASSLGLNNEQFF. In nucleotides, the CDR3 is TGTGCCAGCAGCTTGGGGCTCAACAATGAGCAGTTCTTC. The chain links TRBV11-2 to TRBJ2-1, with D maybe TRBD1 (5 bases). CDR3 length: 13 residues. Germline V gene data show CDR1 as SGHAT and CDR2 as FQNNGV. Trimming stripped 3 bases from V and 5 bases from J, with 8 bases between.

J is TRBJ2-7 and V is TRBV7-9; D ambiguous. Trimming removed 5 bases at V and 0 bases at J, with 11 bases between. Germline V CDR1 and CDR2: SEHNR, FQNEAQ (reference sequence). The CDR3 runs 14 residues. In DNA, the CDR3 is TGTGCCAGCAGCCTTGACACCCGCTCCTACGAGCAGTACGTC. This gives the protein CASSLDTRSYEQYV.

This chain uses TRBV30 with TRBJ2-1; 14 bases are a match to TRBD2. Germline trimming cut 7 bases from V and 9 bases from J; bases unmatched to any gene: 8. Per germline, CDR1 GTSNPN and CDR2 SVGIG (reference sequence). The CDR3 has 14 amino acids. The CDR3 is CASRLAGGRGEQFF. The CDR3 DNA follows: TGTGCCTCCAGACTAGCGGGGGGGCGAGGTGAGCAGTTCTTC.

This clonotype was seen ten or more times. The V and J genes are TRBV5-6 and TRBJ2-6; D possibly uses TRBD1 or TRBD2 (5 bases each). Trimming took 6 bases from V and 0 from J, leaving 7 bases between them. Germline lookup yields CDR1 SGHDT and CDR2 YYEEEE. The CDR3 runs 14 residues. The CDR3, as DNA: TGTGCCAGCATCGGGGCCTCTGGGGCCAACGTCCTGACTTTC. It encodes CASIGASGANVLTF.

This clonotype occurred a few times. The V call is TRBV5-1, the J call TRBJ2-5; 10 bases are shared with TRBD2. The CDR3 length is 14 residues. CDR1 is SGHRS, CDR2 YFSETQ, per germline. J gave up 7 bases and V 4 bases, and 7 bases lay outside the gene matches. CDR3 nucleotide sequence: TGCGCCAGCAGCCCCCGGACTAGCGGCGGGACCCAGTACTTC. This sequence encodes CASSPRTSGGTQYF.

This clonotype was picked up a small number of times. V is TRBV20-1 and J is TRBJ2-6, with a weak D call TRBD2 (7 bases). The V end was cut by 3 bases, the J end by 2 bases, with 14 bases between. The CDR3 totals 16 residues. CDR1 and CDR2 (germline): DFQATT, SNEGSKA (reference sequence). CDR3 region: CSASLGGATGANVLTF. In DNA, the CDR3 is TGCAGTGCTAGCCTAGGGGGGGCTACTGGGGCCAACGTCCTGACTTTC.

The chain joins TRBV4-3 to TRBJ2-3, with 7 bases that match TRBD1. J lost 1 base, V lost 0 bases, and 4 bases had no gene match. The CDR3 has 16 residues. Per the germline V gene, CDR1 is LGHNA and CDR2 is YSLEER. The chain's CDR3 is CASSQDNRGGTDTQYF. DNA of the CDR3: TGCGCCAGCAGCCAAGATAACAGGGGAGGCACAGATACGCAGTATTTT.

This clonotype was seen a handful of times. V is TRBV7-2 and J is TRBJ1-2; no clear D gene. Trimming left V 3 bases short and J 0 bases short, with 11 bases between. Germline lookup yields CDR1 SGHTA and CDR2 FQGNSA. The CDR3 covers 15 residues. Written as DNA, the CDR3 is TGTGCCAGCAGCTTTCAGTCCTCTGCTAACTATGGCTACACCTTC. This gives the protein CASSFQSSANYGYTF.